The 32 T cell receptor beta chains in this list originate from one sample, sequenced in a study of shared clonotypes between healthy human individuals (dated by TCRdb to the early 2020s). CD8 naive samples consisted of CD45RO-negative cells that were positively selected for CCR7, yielding a CD45RA+CCR7+ population without TemRA cells. Libraries were built with the immunoSEQ multiplex PCR assay. Entries here come from immuneACCESS through TCRdb and include only in-frame sequences with V and J called. Some clones fail to appear in such tables; in the studies checked, an unresolved V gene covers under half of the shortfall, and the cause of the remainder is unknown. Across this sample there are 550,000 to 750,000 clones, with 90% to 95% seen only once. The leading ten clones occupy about 24% of the sample. Sequencing was carried out using naive CD8+ T cells sorted from blood. In light of the paper, this sample's cell subset or site label describes: CD45RA+CCR7+. These receptors were obtained from a man aged 30 to 45 in good health.

V gene TRBV4-3 combines with J gene TRBJ1-1; D remains unclear. The CDR3 contains 15 residues. The V and J ends lost 2 bases and 3 bases respectively, with 13 bases between them. The germline V gene encodes CDR1 LGHNA and CDR2 YSLEER. The CDR3 spells CASSQTGLMDTEAFF. DNA for the CDR3: TGCGCCAGCAGCCAAACGGGATTAATGGACACTGAAGCTTTCTTT.

The chain couples TRBV19 to TRBJ1-2; D gene unclear. This CDR3 has 13 amino acids. Trimming stripped 5 bases from V and 5 bases from J, with 12 bases between. Germline assignment: CDR1 LNHDA and CDR2 SQIVND (reference sequence). The CDR3 nucleotides read TGTGCCAGTAGTTTTCGCCGGGCTTATGGCTACACCTTC. Translation gives CASSFRRAYGYTF.

This chain connects TRBV13 to TRBJ2-5, with TRBD2 identical over 7 bases. The CDR3 has 16 amino acids. The trim removed 2 bases at V and 1 base at J, leaving 7 bases unmatched. Germline values: CDR1 PRHDT, CDR2 FYEKMQ (reference sequence). The CDR3 coding sequence is TGTGCCAGCAGCTTATCGATGGGGGGGTTCCAAGAGACCCAGTACTTC. Translated, it gives CASSLSMGGFQETQYF. The variable domain in full, with the rest retrieved from reference TRBV13 and TRBJ2-5, is AAGVIQSPRHLIKEKRETATLKCYPIPRHDTVYWYQQGPGQDPQFLISFYEKMQSDKGSIPDRFSAQQFSDYHSELNMSSLELGDSALYFCASSLSMGGFQETQYFGPGTRLLVL.

The chain joins TRBV19 to TRBJ2-1; D might be TRBD2 (5 bases). This CDR3 contains 15 residues. Germline V gene sequence: CDR1 LNHDA, CDR2 SQIVND (reference sequence). V was trimmed by 1 base and J by 0 bases, leaving 7 bases between them. The CDR3 is CASSIVANSYNEQFF. The CDR3 DNA is TGTGCCAGTAGTATAGTAGCGAACTCCTACAATGAGCAGTTCTTC.

V gene TRBV5-5 combines with J gene TRBJ2-7; D is ambiguous. CDR1 is SGHKS, CDR2 YYEKEE, per germline (reference sequence). The CDR3 has 13 residues. V lost 0 bases and J 7 bases, leaving 11 bases between the germline ends. The CDR3: CASSLAHVIEQYF. As DNA, the CDR3 is TGTGCCAGCAGCTTGGCCCACGTGATAGAGCAGTACTTC.

The V call is TRBV6-1, the J call TRBJ2-1, with D unresolved. Trimming left V 5 bases short and J 4 bases short, with 15 bases between. In germline, CDR1 is MNHNS, CDR2 SASEGT. The CDR3 is made up of 15 amino acids. The CDR3 spells CASSLLVAKYNEQFF. The DNA of the CDR3 is TGTGCCAGCAGTCTACTGGTGGCAAAATACAATGAGCAGTTCTTC.

V gene TRBV30 combines with J gene TRBJ1-2, with D possibly being TRBD1 (5 bases). In germline, CDR1 is GTSNPN, CDR2 SVGIG (reference sequence). V dropped 2 bases and J dropped 4 bases, with 11 bases sitting between them. The CDR3 is made up of 13 amino acids. The DNA of the CDR3 is TGTGCCTGGAGTCTCATCGACAGCTATGGCTACACCTTC. This encodes CAWSLIDSYGYTF.

This chain uses TRBV29-1 with TRBJ2-2; unclear D gene. The CDR3 has 13 amino acids. Germline CDR1 reads SQVTM; CDR2 reads ANQGSEA. V lost 3 bases and J 1 base, leaving 6 bases between the germline ends. The CDR3 sequence is CSVDGENTGELFF. The CDR3 DNA is TGCAGCGTTGACGGAGAGAACACCGGGGAGCTGTTTTTT.

This rearrangement joins TRBV7-3 to TRBJ2-3; no clear D gene. The CDR3 totals 15 residues. CDR1 is SGHTA, CDR2 FQGTGA, per germline. Deletions cut 0 bases from V and 2 bases from J, with 9 bases between. The CDR3 DNA reads TGTGCCAGCAGCTTAACGGGGTCCCTCACAGATACGCAGTATTTT. Translating it yields CASSLTGSLTDTQYF.

The chain employs TRBV5-8 and TRBJ2-5, with a weak D call TRBD2 (6 bases). The CDR3 extends over 15 amino acids. Germline CDR1 SGHTS, CDR2 YDEGEE. Trimming removed 1 base from V and 1 base from J, with 11 bases in between. The chain's CDR3 is CASSLMGGIQETQYF. DNA of the CDR3: TGTGCCAGCAGCTTGATGGGGGGAATCCAAGAGACCCAGTACTTC.

The rearrangement uses TRBV27 and TRBJ2-7; 7 bases are a match to TRBD1. Germline-derived CDR1 and CDR2 are MNHEY and SMNVEV (reference sequence). The V segment lost 3 bases and the J segment 3 bases; nucleotides outside the gene matches: 8. CDR3 length equals 15 residues. The CDR3 sequence: CASSLVRGLVYEQYF. The CDR3 coding sequence is TGTGCCAGCAGTTTGGTGAGGGGGCTGGTCTACGAGCAGTACTTC.

In regard to this clone: This sample includes further DNA sequences coding for the same CDR3. This rearrangement joins TRBV5-1 to TRBJ2-7, with D uncertain. The CDR3 extends over 14 amino acids. Per the germline V gene, CDR1 is SGHRS and CDR2 is YFSETQ. The V end was cut by 0 bases, the J end by 4 bases, with 11 bases between. The CDR3 is CASSLGTATYEQYF. CDR3 coding DNA: TGCGCCAGCAGCTTGGGGACCGCCACTTACGAGCAGTACTTC.

The chain employs TRBV14 and TRBJ2-7, with TRBD1 matching 9 bases. This CDR3 is built from 15 residues. V gave up 0 bases and J gave up 5 bases; unmatched junction bases: 5. Per the germline V gene, CDR1 is SGHDN and CDR2 is FVKESK. Here the CDR3 DNA reads TGTGCCAGCAGCCAAGATCGGACAGGGGAGAACGAGCAGTACTTC. Translating gives CASSQDRTGENEQYF.

This chain joins TRBV27 and TRBJ2-2; D is ambiguous. Germline values: CDR1 MNHEY, CDR2 SMNVEV (reference sequence). CDR3 length equals 19 residues. The germline V and J ends were trimmed by 7 bases and 5 bases, with 29 bases remaining between them. In DNA, the CDR3 is TGTGCCAGCACTCTATGGCAGACGTCACACGAGAAGGGAACCGGGGAGCTGTTTTTT. Protein product: CASTLWQTSHEKGTGELFF.

This clone was detected only a few times. The V gene is TRBV27, the J gene TRBJ1-2, with D possibly TRBD1 on 5 matching bases. The CDR3 extends over 13 amino acids. The germline V and J ends were trimmed by 3 bases and 5 bases, with 10 bases remaining between them. CDR1 MNHEY and CDR2 SMNVEV come from the germline V gene (reference sequence). The CDR3 loop is CASSFAGYYGYTF. The CDR3 coding sequence is TGTGCCAGCAGTTTCGCAGGGTATTATGGCTACACCTTC.

The V and J genes are TRBV11-2 and TRBJ2-7; no firm D call. The V gene's germline CDR1 is SGHAT and CDR2 FQNNGV. CDR3 size: 13 residues. The V and J ends lost 2 bases and 3 bases respectively, with 8 bases between them. The CDR3 DNA is TGTGCCAGCAGCTTAATTTACGGCTACGAGCAGTACTTC. Protein: CASSLIYGYEQYF.

The chain couples TRBV6-6 to TRBJ2-5; tentatively, D is TRBD1 (5 bases). In germline, CDR1 is MNHNY, CDR2 SVGAGI (reference sequence). V was pared by 0 bases and J by 3 bases, with 8 bases between. CDR3 length equals 14 residues. CDR3 DNA sequence: TGTGCCAGCAGTTACTCAGGCAGGGAAGAGACCCAGTACTTC. It translates to CASSYSGREETQYF.

V and J are TRBV19 and TRBJ2-7, with 9 bases fitting TRBD1. This CDR3 region has 14 residues. Germline V CDR1 and CDR2: LNHDA, SQIVND (reference sequence). With 3 bases clipped from V and 2 bases from J, the junction kept 2 bases outside the gene matches. The CDR3 nucleotides are TGTGCCAGTAGTATGGGGACAGGGCCCTACGAGCAGTACTTC. Encoded protein: CASSMGTGPYEQYF. Full variable domain (remainder filled in from reference TRBV19 and TRBJ2-7): DGGITQSPKYLFRKEGQNVTLSCEQNLNHDAMYWYRQDPGQGLRLIYYSQIVNDFQKGDIAEGYSVSREKKESFPLTVTSAQKNPTAFYLCASSMGTGPYEQYFGPGTRLTVT.

This chain connects TRBV23-1 to TRBJ2-1; D perhaps matches TRBD1 (6 bases). TRBV23-1 is noted as an ORF with a role that remains uncertain. There are 16 residues in the CDR3. V was trimmed by 4 bases and J by 2 bases, leaving 15 bases between them. The CDR3 sequence is CASSRNRVIPYNEQFF. CDR3 DNA sequence: TGCGCCAGCAGTCGTAACAGGGTAATCCCCTACAATGAGCAGTTCTTC.

The rearrangement joins TRBV7-6 to TRBJ2-1, with D possibly matching TRBD2 (5 bases). Trimming cost V 5 bases and J 9 bases, with 11 bases left between them. Germline V gene data show CDR1 as SGHVS and CDR2 as FNYEAQ. This CDR3 contains 12 residues. This chain's CDR3 is CASSRAGLEQFF. CDR3 sequence (DNA): TGTGCCAGCAGCCGGGCGGGCCTTGAGCAGTTCTTC.

V usage is TRBV29-1 and J usage is TRBJ2-7; D may be TRBD1 (7 bases). The V gene's germline CDR1 is SQVTM and CDR2 ANQGSEA. This CDR3 is built from 17 residues. Trimming pared 2 bases from V and 3 bases from J, leaving 23 bases between. The CDR3 loop is CSVEIRGLTAGSYEQYF. In nucleotides, the CDR3 is TGCAGCGTTGAAATTAGGGGGCTGACGGCGGGGAGCTACGAGCAGTACTTC.

With regard to this clone: This same CDR3 is encoded by further DNA sequences in the sample. The chain has TRBV4-1 and TRBJ2-1, with a tentative D call TRBD1 (6 bases). Germline values: CDR1 MGHRA, CDR2 YSYEKL. CDR3 length equals 14 residues. The V end was cut by 0 bases, the J end by 4 bases, with 7 bases between. The CDR3 loop reads CASSQEQGYNEQFF. CDR3 nucleotides: TGCGCCAGCAGCCAAGAGCAGGGGTACAATGAGCAGTTCTTC.

V is TRBV5-1 and J is TRBJ2-7; TRBD2 agrees at 15 bases. This CDR3 comprises 17 residues. Trimming at V came to 0 bases and at J to 5 bases, leaving 6 bases not matched to a gene. Per the germline V gene, CDR1 is SGHRS and CDR2 is YFSETQ. Here the CDR3 DNA reads TGCGCCAGCAGCTTGGCCGTGTGGACTAGCGGGGGGGACGAGCAGTACTTC. Residues: CASSLAVWTSGGDEQYF.

A remark on this clone: The same CDR3 can be traced to other DNA sequences in this sample. The chain has TRBV27 and TRBJ2-7; TRBD1 is a possible D gene (6 bases). CDR1 and CDR2 from the germline V gene are MNHEY and SMNVEV (reference sequence). The CDR3 extends over 14 amino acids. V was shortened by 3 bases and J by 0 bases, with 9 bases between the two germline ends. The CDR3 coding sequence is TGTGCCAGCAGTTTGCTGGACAGCTCCTACGAGCAGTACTTC. Its translation: CASSLLDSSYEQYF.

This chain's CDR3 is CASSYMGDRDEQFF. CDR3 sequence (DNA): TGTGCCAGCAGTTACATGGGGGACAGGGATGAGCAGTTCTTC. The chain recombines TRBV6-6 with TRBJ2-1; 9 bases align to TRBD1. This CDR3 has 14 residues. CDR1 is MNHNY, CDR2 SVGAGI, per germline (reference sequence). The V and J ends lost 2 bases and 8 bases, in that order; junction bases with no gene match: 4.

The chain recombines TRBV18 with TRBJ2-7; D unresolved. The CDR3 is 14 amino acids. Trimming left V 0 bases short and J 5 bases short, with 11 bases between. The germline gives CDR1 KGHSH, CDR2 LQKENI. The CDR3 DNA reads as TGTGCCAGCTCACCACCCTTTTCGGGCCACGAGCAGTACTTC. Translation gives CASSPPFSGHEQYF.

V and J are TRBV10-2 and TRBJ2-2; D unresolved. Germline values: CDR1 WSHSY, CDR2 SAAADI. The CDR3 is made up of 14 amino acids. Trimming pared 8 bases from V and 0 bases from J, leaving 10 bases between. CDR3 residues: CASSNQPNTGELFF. The CDR3 nucleotides read TGCGCCAGCTCTAACCAACCGAACACCGGGGAGCTGTTTTTT.

The chain is built from TRBV27 and TRBJ2-7; tentatively, D is TRBD1 (6 bases). V lost 0 bases and J 2 bases, leaving 14 bases between the germline ends. Germline CDR1 and CDR2: MNHEY and SMNVEV (reference sequence). The CDR3 is 16 residues long. This chain's CDR3 is CASSLSGAGGPYEQYF. CDR3 nucleotide sequence: TGTGCCAGCAGTTTATCGGGGGCCGGAGGCCCCTACGAGCAGTACTTC.

This rearrangement joins TRBV29-1 to TRBJ2-1, with 13 bases identical to TRBD2. CDR1 and CDR2 from the germline V gene are SQVTM and ANQGSEA. This CDR3 is 16 amino acids long. The junction had 9 bases not matched to a gene; V was cut back by 6 bases and J by 4 bases. CDR3 amino acids: CSVAGTSGEGYNEQFF. The CDR3 DNA reads as TGCAGCGTCGCCGGGACTAGCGGGGAGGGATACAATGAGCAGTTCTTC.

The rearrangement links TRBV7-9 to TRBJ2-7; 13 nucleotides align to TRBD2. Trimming cost V 4 bases and J 2 bases; bases outside gene matches: 8. The CDR3 has 17 amino acids. CDR1 and CDR2 from the germline V gene are SEHNR and FQNEAQ (reference sequence). The CDR3 DNA follows: TGTGCCAGCAGCTCAGATATGGGACTAGCGGGGACCTACGAGCAGTACTTC. Translated: CASSSDMGLAGTYEQYF.

The chain combines TRBV5-1 with TRBJ2-3, with 9 bases aligning to TRBD2. CDR3 length equals 17 residues. Germline V gene data show CDR1 as SGHRS and CDR2 as YFSETQ. Unmatched junction bases numbered 13, after V lost 6 bases and J lost 2 bases. CDR3: CASTNRHSGRYTDTQYF. In DNA form, the CDR3 reads TGCGCCAGCACCAATAGACATAGCGGGAGATACACAGATACGCAGTATTTT.

The V call is TRBV11-2, the J call TRBJ1-3, with D possibly being TRBD1 (5 bases). Germline CDR1 reads SGHAT; CDR2 reads FQNNGV. Between the trimmed V and J ends, which lost 5 bases and 4 bases, there was a span of 24 bases. There are 18 residues in the CDR3. The CDR3 here is CASSPSRGVLLSGNTIYF. The CDR3 region has the DNA TGTGCCAGCAGCCCTAGTCGGGGGGTCCTATTAAGCGGAAACACCATATATTTT.